One sample yielded the 17 T cell receptor beta chains listed below, sequenced in a study of blood T cell repertoires in COVID-19. Repertoires were generated with immunoSEQ multiplex PCR, while TCRdb's copy carries only in-frame clones and drops some. The table has about 170,000 clones, less than 90% seen once. Source material: peripheral blood. These receptors were collected from a woman in her 70s with COVID-19, enrolled during active disease.

The J gene is TRBJ2-3, the V gene TRBV5-6; D perhaps matches TRBD2 (7 bases). This CDR3 contains 15 residues. V dropped 4 bases and J dropped 2 bases, with 14 bases sitting between them. Germline lookup yields CDR1 SGHDT and CDR2 YYEEEE. The CDR3 sequence is CASSPEGGATDTQYF. The CDR3 nucleotides are TGTGCCAGCAGCCCTGAGGGGGGGGCCACAGATACGCAGTATTTT.

This rearrangement joins TRBV24-1 to TRBJ2-5; D remains ambiguous. Trimming took 5 bases from V and 5 from J, leaving 11 bases between them. Germline assignment: CDR1 KGHDR and CDR2 SFDVKD. CDR3 length: 13 residues. As DNA, the CDR3 is TGTGCCACCAGTGGAACGAACGAGGAGACCCAGTACTTC. Protein product: CATSGTNEETQYF.

Concerning this clone itself: The CDR3 does not end in the conserved phenylalanine or tryptophan, so this is likely a read error. The DNA is left out, because the CDR3 cannot be placed on it with certainty; the CDR3 is given as TCRdb lists it. The gene calls are TRBV6-4 and TRBJ2-7; TRBD1, the D gene given by the table, was not confirmed from the DNA. Germline CDR1 and CDR2: MRHNA and SNTAGT. The CDR3 extends over 11 residues, inclusive of both ends. The CDR3 reads CASSDANPGGS.

The chain employs TRBV28 and TRBJ1-5; TRBD1 matches 10 bases. Per the germline V gene, CDR1 is MDHEN and CDR2 is SYDVKM. After removal of 6 bases from V and 3 bases from J, the junction contained 11 bases not matched to a gene. The CDR3 length is 17 residues. This chain's CDR3 is CASSQPAGTGDNQPQHF. The CDR3 DNA sequence: TGTGCCAGCAGCCAACCCGCTGGGACAGGGGACAATCAGCCCCAGCATTTT.

The CDR3 bases are TGTGCCAGCATCCCCAGGGGGACGGGCTATGGCTACACCTTC. Encoded protein: CASIPRGTGYGYTF. This rearrangement joins TRBV6-5 to TRBJ1-2, with TRBD1 matching 7 bases. This CDR3 has 14 amino acids. CDR1 is MNHEY, CDR2 SVGAGI, per germline. V was pared by 7 bases and J by 4 bases, with 9 bases of the junction left unmatched.

This chain uses TRBV30 with TRBJ2-7; TRBD2 matches 7 bases. Trimming cost V 1 base and J 0 bases; bases outside gene matches: 6. In germline, CDR1 is GTSNPN, CDR2 SVGIG (reference sequence). This CDR3 has 15 amino acids. The CDR3, as DNA: TGTGCCTGGAGTGACGCTAGCGGATCCTCCTACGAGCAGTACTTC. Translated, it gives CAWSDASGSSYEQYF.

V gene TRBV3-1 (or the pseudogene TRBV3-2) combines with J gene TRBJ2-7; perhaps TRBD1 as D (7 bases). Germline V gene lookup returns CDR1 LGHDT and CDR2 YNNKEL (reference sequence). The CDR3 has 13 residues. Trimming stripped 3 bases from V and 4 bases from J, with 10 bases between. The CDR3 region has the DNA TGTGCCAGCAGCCAGGCAGGGGGGTACGAGCAGTACTTC. It is translated as CASSQAGGYEQYF.

This chain connects TRBV18 to TRBJ1-1; 8 positions agree with TRBD1. Germline V gene data show CDR1 as KGHSH and CDR2 as LQKENI. This CDR3 contains 15 residues. With V trimmed by 2 bases and J by 1 base, 3 bases remained unmatched. The DNA of the CDR3 is TGTGCCAGCTCACCATGGACAGGGCCGAACACTGAAGCTTTCTTT. It is translated as CASSPWTGPNTEAFF.

The gene calls are TRBV5-5 and TRBJ1-1; D is uncertain. Trimming pared 5 bases from V and 8 bases from J, leaving 16 bases between. Germline V gene lookup returns CDR1 SGHKS and CDR2 YYEKEE (reference sequence). This CDR3 is 13 amino acids long. CDR3 coding DNA: TGTGCCAGCAGTCATGGGCCCCGCCTCGAAGCTTTCTTT. Translation: CASSHGPRLEAFF. Complete variable domain (other parts from reference TRBV5-5 and TRBJ1-1): DAGVTQSPTHLIKTRGQQVTLRCSPISGHKSVSWYQQVLGQGPQFIFQYYEKEERGRGNFPDRFSARQFPNYSSELNVNALLLGDSALYLCASSHGPRLEAFFGQGTRLTVV.

The chain is built from TRBV18 and TRBJ2-1; TRBD2 matches 8 bases. Germline CDR1 KGHSH, CDR2 LQKENI. V trimming: 2 bases; J trimming: 6 bases; junction bases outside the gene matches: 6. This CDR3 comprises 15 residues. In DNA, the CDR3 is TGTGCCAGCTCACCAGGGACTAGTCCCATCAATGAGCAGTTCTTC. The encoded protein is CASSPGTSPINEQFF.

The chain joins TRBV6-5 to TRBJ1-5, with 10 nucleotides matching TRBD1. This CDR3 is built from 14 residues. Germline trimming cut 5 bases from V and 7 bases from J; bases unmatched to any gene: 5. Germline CDR1 is MNHEY and CDR2 is SVGAGI. The CDR3 loop reads CASSLGQGGQPQHF. The CDR3 DNA sequence: TGTGCCAGCAGTCTAGGACAGGGGGGGCAGCCCCAGCATTTT.

This clone was seen a handful of times. Here the CDR3 reads CASSPPGVNTEAFF. The CDR3 nucleotides read TGTGCCAGCAGCCCACCCGGAGTTAACACTGAAGCTTTCTTT. V and J are TRBV9 and TRBJ1-1; the D is unclear. V was pared by 4 bases and J by 2 bases, with 12 bases between. From germline, CDR1 is SGDLS and CDR2 YYNGEE. The CDR3 spans 14 residues.

The genes are TRBV11-2 and TRBJ1-5; no clear D gene. This CDR3 region has 15 residues. Germline-derived CDR1 and CDR2 are SGHAT and FQNNGV. Trimming stripped 0 bases from V and 7 bases from J, with 13 bases between. CDR3 sequence reads: CASSLDALGSQPQHF. CDR3 sequence (DNA): TGTGCCAGCAGCTTAGATGCCCTCGGTAGCCAGCCCCAGCATTTT.

This chain joins TRBV3-1 (or the pseudogene TRBV3-2) and TRBJ1-6; D gene uncertain. CDR3 size: 12 residues. V lost 2 bases and J lost 8, with 4 bases in between. Germline CDR1 LGHDT, CDR2 YNNKEL (reference sequence). This CDR3 reads CASSQSDSPLHF. CDR3 sequence (DNA): TGTGCCAGCAGCCAATCAGATTCACCCCTCCACTTT.

This clone was counted a few times. The V gene is TRBV5-6, the J gene TRBJ1-2, with D uncertain. The CDR3 has 11 amino acids. V was cut by 2 bases and J by 4 bases, with 3 bases left in between. The germline CDR1 and CDR2 sequences are SGHDT and YYEEEE. The CDR3 reads CASSFSYGYTF. The CDR3, as DNA: TGTGCCAGCAGCTTCTCCTATGGCTACACCTTC.

The V call is TRBV25-1, the J call TRBJ2-7; no clear D gene. Trimming took 4 bases from V and 2 from J, leaving 9 bases between them. Germline CDR1 and CDR2: MGHDK and SYGVNS. This CDR3 region has 13 residues. The CDR3 reads CASSGSTPYEQYF. CDR3 coding DNA: TGTGCCAGCAGTGGGAGCACGCCCTACGAGCAGTACTTC.

The chain employs TRBV6-5 and TRBJ2-1; 14 nucleotides align to TRBD2. There are 13 residues in the CDR3. V lost 5 bases, J lost 10 bases, and 1 base stayed unmatched. Germline V gene lookup returns CDR1 MNHEY and CDR2 SVGAGI. The CDR3 DNA reads TGTGCCAGCAGTCGGACTAGCGGGGGGGAGCAGTTCTTC. It encodes CASSRTSGGEQFF.